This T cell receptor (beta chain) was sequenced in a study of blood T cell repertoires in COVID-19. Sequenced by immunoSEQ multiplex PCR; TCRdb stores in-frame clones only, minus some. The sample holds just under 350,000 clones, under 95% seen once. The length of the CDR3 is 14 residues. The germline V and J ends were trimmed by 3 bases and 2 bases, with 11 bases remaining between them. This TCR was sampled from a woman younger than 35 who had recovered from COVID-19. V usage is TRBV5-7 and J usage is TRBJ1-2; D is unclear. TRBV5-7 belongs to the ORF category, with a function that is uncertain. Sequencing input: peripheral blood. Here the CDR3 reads CASSCGESNYGYTF. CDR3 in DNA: TGTGCCAGCAGCTGCGGTGAGAGCAACTATGGCTACACCTTC.